A single sample gave rise to the 22 T cell receptor beta chains below, sequenced in a study of blood T cells in healthy people across ages. Next came a second PCR, run for about 6 to 12 cycles, which used a sample-barcoded 5' primer along with a J-beta primer mix. TCRdb reprocessed the 5' RACE reads via MiXCR and lists one record per CDR3 protein. The data contain some 1.5 million distinct CDR3 sequences, roughly 28% of them singletons. Sequenced: blood. The receptors shown here come from a woman aged 25 to 39 in good health.

The table lists this clonotype with a few counts. This rearrangement joins TRBV10-3 to TRBJ2-7; 11 nucleotides line up with TRBD2. Germline V lookup: CDR1 ENHRY, CDR2 SYGVKD. V lost 6 bases to trimming and J lost 0 bases; unmatched junction nucleotides: 10. This CDR3 contains 17 residues. The CDR3 here is CAISTNGLAGDSYEQYF. CDR3 DNA sequence: TGTGCCATCAGCACCAACGGACTAGCGGGTGACTCCTACGAGCAGTACTTC.

The table lists this clonotype with a few counts. The chain has TRBV7-3 and TRBJ2-3; D gene uncertain. Per the germline V gene, CDR1 is SGHTA and CDR2 is FQGTGA. There are 13 residues in the CDR3. Trimming took 6 bases from V and 1 from J, leaving 8 bases between them. CDR3 residues: CASSRARTDTQYF. For the CDR3, the DNA is TGTGCCAGCAGTCGCGCCCGCACAGATACGCAGTATTTT.

The rearrangement joins TRBV10-3 to TRBJ1-1, with D possibly TRBD1 on 5 matching bases. Deletions cut 4 bases from V and 1 base from J, with 10 bases between. The CDR3 is 14 residues long. Germline V gene lookup returns CDR1 ENHRY and CDR2 SYGVKD. The CDR3 loop reads CAISVLGQNTEAFF. CDR3 sequence (DNA): TGTGCCATCAGTGTCTTAGGACAGAACACTGAAGCTTTCTTT.

The chain is built from TRBV6-2 or TRBV6-3 and TRBJ2-7; no reliable D call. V gave up 0 bases and J gave up 3 bases, with 9 bases separating them. The CDR3 covers 14 residues. Looked up from germline, CDR1 is MNHEY and CDR2 is SVGEGT. This CDR3 is CASSYSKVIYEQYF. CDR3 coding DNA: TGTGCCAGCAGTTACTCGAAGGTCATCTACGAGCAGTACTTC.

This clonotype was counted at least ten times. This chain links TRBV6-5 with TRBJ2-1; 9 bases match TRBD1. The CDR3 is made up of 15 amino acids. The germline V gene has CDR1 MNHEY and CDR2 SVGAGI. Trimming took 4 bases from V and 8 from J; bases not matched to a gene: 9. The CDR3: CASSFPGQGRDEQFF. The CDR3 nucleotides read TGTGCCAGCAGTTTTCCGGGACAGGGTAGGGATGAGCAGTTCTTC.

This clonotype was observed many times. An end of the junction does not agree with germline; a read error may underlie this. The chain couples TRBV6-4 to TRBJ1-2; 7 nucleotides line up with TRBD1. Per germline, CDR1 MRHNA and CDR2 SNTAGT. The CDR3 is 13 residues long. CDR3 region: CASSDQGGYGYTF. CDR3 sequence (DNA): TGCGCCAGCAGTGACCAGGGGGGCTATGGCTACACCTTC.

This clonotype was observed many times. This chain links TRBV29-1 with TRBJ2-6; the D gene could be TRBD1 or TRBD2 (5 bases each). The CDR3 is 14 amino acids. Germline-derived CDR1 and CDR2 are SQVTM and ANQGSEA. V was shortened by 6 bases and J by 3 bases, with 12 bases between the two germline ends. CDR3 in amino acids: CSVGRGDGANVLTF. DNA for the CDR3: TGCAGCGTCGGACGAGGGGATGGGGCCAACGTCCTGACTTTC.

This clonotype has more than one count but fewer than ten. The rearrangement uses TRBV20-1 and TRBJ1-1; a possible D gene is TRBD1 (5 bases). Per the germline V gene, CDR1 is DFQATT and CDR2 is SNEGSKA (reference sequence). V was cut by 0 bases and J by 3 bases, with 8 bases left in between. The CDR3 length is 13 residues. The CDR3 reads CSAREGRYTEAFF. CDR3 nucleotide sequence: TGCAGTGCTAGAGAGGGGCGGTACACTGAAGCTTTCTTT.

The sample holds a few counts of this clonotype. The rearrangement joins TRBV5-1 to TRBJ1-2; 7 positions match TRBD1. The germline gives CDR1 SGHRS, CDR2 YFSETQ. The CDR3 runs to 12 residues. V dropped 2 bases and J dropped 11; count of bases not matched to a gene: 6. CDR3 DNA: TGCGCCAGCAGCTTTCTACAGGGGTGGTACACCTTC. Translated: CASSFLQGWYTF.

Regarding this clonotype: One end of the junction is discordant with germline, which a read error may explain. This rearrangement joins TRBV5-1 to TRBJ2-5; a possible D gene is TRBD1 (6 bases). CDR3 length: 11 amino acids. CDR1 and CDR2 from the germline V gene are SGHRS and YFSETQ. The DNA of the CDR3 is TGCGTCAGCAGCGCTACAGGGCAGCAGTACTTC. It codes for CVSSATGQQYF.

The chain recombines TRBV7-2 with TRBJ2-7; 11 bases line up with TRBD2. Trimming cost V 6 bases and J 6 bases; bases outside gene matches: 7. This CDR3 is 14 amino acids long. The germline gives CDR1 SGHTA, CDR2 FQGNSA. The CDR3 loop reads CASRETSGRSEQYF. CDR3 DNA: TGTGCCAGCAGGGAAACTAGCGGGAGAAGCGAGCAGTACTTC.

This clonotype was detected only a few times. The chain combines TRBV20-1 with TRBJ2-3; possible D gene TRBD1, 5 bases. This CDR3 has 13 residues. Germline loops: CDR1 DFQATT, CDR2 SNEGSKA (reference sequence). The V end lost 4 bases, the J end lost 12 bases, and 20 bases lay between the germline ends. CDR3 coding DNA: TGCAGTGCTAAAAAGGGGAAAGGGCCCCTCCAGTATTTT. Protein product: CSAKKGKGPLQYF.

This clonotype showed up just a few times. The gene calls are TRBV9 and TRBJ1-6; the D is unclear. This CDR3 has 13 amino acids. Per germline, CDR1 SGDLS and CDR2 YYNGEE. Trimming removed 1 base at V and 7 bases at J, with 6 bases between. CDR3 sequence: CASSVRENSPLHF. The CDR3 bases are TGTGCCAGCAGCGTAAGGGAAAATTCACCCCTCCACTTT.

The chain combines TRBV3-1 with TRBJ2-7; weak D call: TRBD2 (5 bases). Per germline, CDR1 LGHDT and CDR2 YNNKEL (reference sequence). V lost 0 bases and J 3 bases, leaving 18 bases between the germline ends. CDR3 length: 17 amino acids. Here the CDR3 DNA reads TGTGCCAGCAGCCAAGAATTAGTGGCAGGACTGAACTACGAGCAGTACTTC. Translated, it gives CASSQELVAGLNYEQYF.

The sample holds one count of this clonotype. At one end, the junction sequence differs from germline, possibly due to a read error. The chain is built from TRBV18 and TRBJ2-1; a possible D gene is TRBD2 (6 bases). The CDR3 has 14 residues. CDR1 KGHSH and CDR2 LQKENI come from the germline V gene. The CDR3 protein is CASSPPGGTNERFF. The CDR3 DNA sequence: TGTGCCAGCTCACCACCAGGCGGGACCAATGAGCGGTTCTTC.

This clonotype was found a few times. The chain uses TRBV7-3 and TRBJ1-3; 9 nucleotides align to TRBD1. The V segment lost 6 bases and the J segment 6 bases; nucleotides outside the gene matches: 3. The CDR3 consists of 13 residues. Germline V gene data show CDR1 as SGHTA and CDR2 as FQGTGA. CDR3 DNA sequence: TGTGCCAGCAGGAGGACAGGGGAAAACACCATATATTTT. Translated, it gives CASRRTGENTIYF.

This clonotype was recorded a few times. The gene calls are TRBV6-2 or TRBV6-3 and TRBJ1-1, with D unresolved. V was trimmed by 5 bases and J by 7 bases, leaving 17 bases between them. The CDR3 runs 14 residues. In germline, CDR1 is MNHEY, CDR2 SVGEGT. The CDR3 region is CASSPTVRAVEAFF. CDR3 DNA: TGTGCCAGCAGTCCGACGGTCCGGGCGGTTGAAGCTTTCTTT.

This clonotype was seen repeatedly, ten times or more. The CDR3 sequence: CASSPTGELYEQYF. The CDR3, as DNA: TGCGCCAGCAGCCCGACAGGGGAACTCTACGAGCAGTACTTC. The chain has TRBV10-2 and TRBJ2-7; 8 bases line up with TRBD1. Germline V gene data show CDR1 as WSHSY and CDR2 as SAAADI. The CDR3 sequence is 14 residues long. V lost 6 bases and J lost 3; bases outside the gene matches: 7.

V and J are TRBV7-2 and TRBJ2-3; D is perhaps TRBD2 (5 bases). Trimming took 4 bases from V and 4 from J, leaving 12 bases between them. Germline CDR1 and CDR2: SGHTA and FQGNSA. This CDR3 has 14 residues. Here the CDR3 reads CASSSRAGADTQYF. The CDR3 coding sequence is TGTGCCAGCAGCTCCCGGGCGGGCGCAGATACGCAGTATTTT.

This clonotype showed up just a few times. One junction end does not reproduce the germline sequence, and a read error may be involved. The DNA for the CDR3 is TGTGCCAGCAGCTTGGCGGGGGAGTACAATGATCAGTTCTTC. This translates into CASSLAGEYNDQFF. V gene TRBV7-2 combines with J gene TRBJ2-1; 7 nucleotides line up with TRBD2. The V gene's germline CDR1 is SGHTA and CDR2 FQGNSA. The CDR3 is 14 amino acids.

In the case of this clonotype: A much larger clone differs from this one at a single base, so this may be a read error. The chain employs TRBV29-1 and TRBJ2-4, with 11 nucleotides matching TRBD1. The J call may be in error: the DNA end matches TRBJ2-7 better. This CDR3 comprises 13 residues. The germline V gene has CDR1 SQVTM and CDR2 ANQGSEA. The CDR3 DNA follows: TGCAGCGTTGGTGGGACAGGGGGCTACGAGCAGTACTTC. This codes for CSVGGTGGYEQYF.

The J gene is TRBJ2-7, the V gene TRBV24-1, with 7 bases fitting TRBD2. There are 15 residues in the CDR3. V lost 2 bases and J lost 3; bases outside the gene matches: 6. Germline-derived CDR1 and CDR2 are KGHDR and SFDVKD. DNA of the CDR3: TGTGCCACCAGTGATTCGGGACGGGGGGACTACGAGCAGTACTTC. Its protein is CATSDSGRGDYEQYF.